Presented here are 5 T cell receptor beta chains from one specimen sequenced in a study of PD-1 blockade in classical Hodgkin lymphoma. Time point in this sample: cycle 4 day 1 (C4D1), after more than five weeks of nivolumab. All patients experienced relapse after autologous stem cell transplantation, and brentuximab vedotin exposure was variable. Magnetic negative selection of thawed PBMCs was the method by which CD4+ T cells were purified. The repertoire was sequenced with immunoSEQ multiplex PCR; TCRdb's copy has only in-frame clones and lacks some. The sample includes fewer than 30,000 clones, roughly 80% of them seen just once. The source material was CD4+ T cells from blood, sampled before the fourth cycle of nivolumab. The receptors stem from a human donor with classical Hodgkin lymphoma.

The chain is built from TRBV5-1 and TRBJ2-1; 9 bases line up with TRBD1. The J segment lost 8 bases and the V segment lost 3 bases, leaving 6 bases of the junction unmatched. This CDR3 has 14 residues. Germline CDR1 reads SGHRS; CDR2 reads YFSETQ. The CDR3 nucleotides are TGCGCCAGCAGCTCACCGGGACAGGGATATGAGCAGTTCTTC. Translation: CASSSPGQGYEQFF.

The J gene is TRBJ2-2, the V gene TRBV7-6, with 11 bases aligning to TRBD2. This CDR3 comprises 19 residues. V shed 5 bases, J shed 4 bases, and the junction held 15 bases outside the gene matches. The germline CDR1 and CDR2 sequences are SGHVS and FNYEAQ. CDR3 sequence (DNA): TGTGCCAGCAGCCGCGGTCTAGCGGGGGGCCGGATAAGCACCGGGGAGCTGTTTTTT. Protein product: CASSRGLAGGRISTGELFF.

CDR3 bases: TGTGCCAGCAGTGAATCCACTGAAGCTTTCTTT. It codes for CASSESTEAFF. The chain combines TRBV25-1 with TRBJ1-1; D is unresolved. V was clipped by 1 base and J by 4 bases, with 1 base between them. The CDR3 length is 11 residues. Germline lookup yields CDR1 MGHDK and CDR2 SYGVNS. Together with reference TRBV25-1 and TRBJ1-1, the CDR3 gives the full variable domain: EADIYQTPRYLVIGTGKKITLECSQTMGHDKMYWYQQDPGMELHLIHYSYGVNSTEKGDLSSESTVSRIRTEHFPLTLESARPSHTSQYLCASSESTEAFFGQGTRLTVV.

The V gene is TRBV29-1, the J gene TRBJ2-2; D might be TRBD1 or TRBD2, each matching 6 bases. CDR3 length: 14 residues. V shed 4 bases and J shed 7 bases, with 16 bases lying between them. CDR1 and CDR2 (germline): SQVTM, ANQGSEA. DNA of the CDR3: TGCAGCGTTGTGTTATGGGGGGCCGGCGGGGAGCTGTTTTTT. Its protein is CSVVLWGAGGELFF.

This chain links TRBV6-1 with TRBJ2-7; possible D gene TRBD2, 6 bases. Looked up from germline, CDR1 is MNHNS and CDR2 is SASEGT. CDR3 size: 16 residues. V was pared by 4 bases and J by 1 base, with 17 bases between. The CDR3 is CASSAIWRDRSYEQYF. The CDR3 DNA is TGTGCCAGCAGTGCCATTTGGCGGGACCGTTCCTACGAGCAGTACTTC.